This TCR beta chain stems from a study of T cells after yellow fever vaccination. The study's findings and limits: Few clonotypes appeared in both CD4 and CD8 compartments.

MiXCR, applied by TCRdb to the 5' RACE reads, yields one record per CDR3 protein. The sample includes some 100,000 distinct CDR3 sequences, 8% to 10% seen only once; the top ten take around a sixth. CDR3 length: 15 amino acids. Unmatched junction bases numbered 9, after V lost 4 bases and J lost 8 bases. Germline V CDR1 and CDR2: SEHNR, FQNEAQ (reference sequence). The chain recombines TRBV7-9 with TRBJ2-1, with TRBD1 matching over 9 bases. The sequence came from a young man who received the YFV17D yellow fever vaccine. Sequenced here: CD8+ T cells not binding an NS4B(214-222) dextramer, sorted from PBMCs, sampled more than 14 days after the first yellow fever vaccination. The CDR3 reads CASSSGQGGDDEQFF. The CDR3 DNA reads as TGTGCCAGCAGCTCGGGACAGGGAGGAGATGATGAGCAGTTCTTC.